This T cell receptor (beta chain) is drawn from a study of shared clonotypes between healthy human individuals. Clones were sequenced by immunoSEQ multiplex PCR, and TCRdb holds only the in-frame ones, with some missing. The table includes about 2.1 million clones, approximately 92% detected once. Terminally differentiated effector memory CD45RA+ cells were excluded by CCR7 positive selection of CD45RO-negative cells. Germline V CDR1 and CDR2: PRHDT, FYEKMQ (reference sequence). The V end lost 10 bases, the J end lost 8 bases, and 21 bases lay between the germline ends. The CDR3 length is 14 residues.

The genes are TRBV13 and TRBJ2-1; D is possibly TRBD2 (5 bases). This clonotype originated in a man in his late teens or twenties in good health. Some clones in this sample may be carry-over from other donors' samples. Material: naive CD8+ T cells from PBMCs. CDR3 DNA: TGTGCCACCACACTGGGCAGGTCCGGGGATGAGCAGTTCTTC. The encoded protein is CATTLGRSGDEQFF.